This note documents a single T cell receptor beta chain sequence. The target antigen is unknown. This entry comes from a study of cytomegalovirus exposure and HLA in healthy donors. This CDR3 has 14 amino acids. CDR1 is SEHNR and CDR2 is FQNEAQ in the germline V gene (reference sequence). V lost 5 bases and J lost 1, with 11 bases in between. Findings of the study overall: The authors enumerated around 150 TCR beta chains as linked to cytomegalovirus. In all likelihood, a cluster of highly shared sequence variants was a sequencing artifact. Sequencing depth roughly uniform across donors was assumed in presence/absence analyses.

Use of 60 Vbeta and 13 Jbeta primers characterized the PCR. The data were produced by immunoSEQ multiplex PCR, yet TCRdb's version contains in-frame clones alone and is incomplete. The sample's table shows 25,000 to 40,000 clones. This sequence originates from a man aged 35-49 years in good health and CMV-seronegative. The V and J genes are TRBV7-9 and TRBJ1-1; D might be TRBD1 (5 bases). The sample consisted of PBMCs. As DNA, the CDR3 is TGTGCCAGCAGCCGCAGGGAGGAGAACACTGAAGCTTTCTTT. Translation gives CASSRREENTEAFF.